These 32 T cell receptor beta chains were sequenced from one sample in a study of OX40 agonist ivuxolimab in advanced cancers. Libraries were prepared by immunoSEQ multiplex PCR; TCRdb keeps only in-frame clonotypes and omits some of them. The data show 60,000 to 80,000 clones, around 83% seen once. This specimen consisted of CD4+ or CD8+ T cells sorted from blood, obtained in a trial of the OX40 agonist ivuxolimab. The receptors were sampled from an adult with an advanced solid tumor such as melanoma, head and neck, liver or kidney cancer.

CDR3 residues: CASGPTNYGYTF. In DNA, the CDR3 is TGTGCCAGCGGGCCTACTAACTATGGCTACACCTTC. The chain uses TRBV6-5 and TRBJ1-2; D is unresolved. From germline, CDR1 is MNHEY and CDR2 SVGAGI. V lost 8 bases and J lost 0, with 7 bases in between. CDR3 length: 12 amino acids.

The chain uses TRBV2 and TRBJ2-1; unclear D gene. Germline values: CDR1 SNHLY, CDR2 FYNNEI. The V gene lost 7 bases and the J gene lost 1 base, with 14 bases spanning the gap. The CDR3 runs 15 residues. The CDR3 DNA is TGTGCCAGCACGGGTAGGGTGGGGTCCTACAATGAGCAGTTCTTC. It encodes CASTGRVGSYNEQFF.

J is TRBJ2-2 and V is TRBV19; D remains ambiguous. This CDR3 contains 15 residues. Germline V CDR1 and CDR2: LNHDA, SQIVND (reference sequence). Trimming cost V 5 bases and J 4 bases, with 14 bases left between them. This CDR3 reads CASSYHERSTGELFF. The CDR3 DNA reads TGTGCCAGTAGTTATCACGAAAGAAGCACCGGGGAGCTGTTTTTT.

By sample share, this clone is medium-sized. CDR3 nucleotide sequence: TGTGCCAGTAGCAGGGGTCGTCGGACCGAACCCTACGAGCAGTACTTC. This encodes CASSRGRRTEPYEQYF. The chain uses TRBV19 and TRBJ2-7; a weak D match, TRBD1 (6 bases). This CDR3 has 16 amino acids. CDR1 and CDR2 (germline): LNHDA, SQIVND (reference sequence). V lost 6 bases to trimming and J lost 2 bases, with 20 bases between them.

The rearrangement uses TRBV19 and TRBJ2-3; TRBD2 might be the D (5 bases). V was trimmed by 7 bases and J by 6 bases, leaving 20 bases between them. Germline values: CDR1 LNHDA, CDR2 SQIVND (reference sequence). The CDR3 runs 15 residues. In DNA, the CDR3 is TGTGCCAGTAATGGCGCGACCTGGAGGCGCGATACGCAGTATTTT. As protein: CASNGATWRRDTQYF.

This clone is judged medium-sized. This chain joins TRBV2 and TRBJ2-1, with 9 bases identical to TRBD2. Germline CDR1 reads SNHLY; CDR2 reads FYNNEI. J was trimmed by 10 bases and V by 5 bases; bases with no gene match: 15. The CDR3 totals 16 residues. The CDR3 region has the DNA TGTGCCAGCAGTCCACAAGCGGGAGGACTGGCGGGCGAGCAGTTCTTC. Amino acids: CASSPQAGGLAGEQFF.

The rearrangement links TRBV28 to TRBJ2-3; 9 bases map to TRBD2. The CDR3 covers 17 residues. Looked up from germline, CDR1 is MDHEN and CDR2 is SYDVKM. Losses at the gene ends were 3 bases for V and 5 bases for J; bases not matched to a gene: 12. CDR3 DNA sequence: TGTGCCAGCAGTTTGGGGGTCCTAGCGGGGAGGGGAGATACGCAGTATTTT. Translation: CASSLGVLAGRGDTQYF.

This clone was counted only a few times. V gene TRBV5-8 combines with J gene TRBJ2-3; possibly TRBD1 or TRBD2 for D (5 bases each). Per germline, CDR1 SGHTS and CDR2 YDEGEE. This CDR3 spans 16 amino acids. Trimming left V 4 bases short and J 2 bases short, with 17 bases between. CDR3 sequence (DNA): TGTGCCAGCAGCCCTCTGGGACGGACGGTCACAGATACGCAGTATTTT. Translation gives CASSPLGRTVTDTQYF. The full variable domain, rest sourced from reference TRBV5-8 and TRBJ2-3, is EAGVTQSPTHLIKTRGQQATLRCSPISGHTSVYWYQQALGLGLQFLLWYDEGEERNRGNFPPRFSGRQFPNYSSELNVNALELEDSALYLCASSPLGRTVTDTQYFGPGTRLTVL.

This clone was seen a few times. The chain carries TRBV15 and TRBJ2-5, with a possible D match to TRBD2 (5 bases). With 2 bases removed from V and 2 bases from J, the gap between germline ends came to 15 bases. This CDR3 contains 16 residues. CDR1 LNHNV and CDR2 YYDKDF come from the germline V gene (reference sequence). CDR3 bases: TGTGCCACCAGCAGACAAAGGAGCGGTTGGCAAGAGACCCAGTACTTC. Its translation: CATSRQRSGWQETQYF.

The chain employs TRBV15 and TRBJ2-5; D is perhaps TRBD1 (5 bases). Germline V lookup: CDR1 LNHNV, CDR2 YYDKDF (reference sequence). CDR3 length equals 12 residues. V lost 0 bases and J lost 13, with 12 bases in between. The CDR3 bases are TGTGCCACCAGCAGAGATGCTTCAGGGTTGTACTTC. It is translated as CATSRDASGLYF.

J is TRBJ2-2 and V is TRBV4-3, with 15 bases that match TRBD2. V lost 3 bases to trimming and J lost 7 bases; unmatched junction nucleotides: 6. Per the germline V gene, CDR1 is LGHNA and CDR2 is YSLEER. CDR3 size: 17 residues. The CDR3 loop reads CASSQEGLAGGLGELFF. The CDR3 coding sequence is TGCGCCAGCAGCCAGGAGGGACTAGCGGGAGGTCTCGGGGAGCTGTTTTTT.

The rearrangement joins TRBV18 to TRBJ2-5; TRBD1 matches at 9 bases. Germline CDR1 and CDR2: KGHSH and LQKENI. The CDR3 runs 15 residues. J was trimmed by 3 bases and V by 2 bases; bases with no gene match: 4. CDR3 loop: CASSPYRGLEETQYF. CDR3 nucleotides: TGTGCCAGCTCACCATACAGGGGGCTAGAAGAGACCCAGTACTTC.

V gene TRBV5-1 combines with J gene TRBJ2-3; TRBD2 matches 16 bases. There are 18 residues in the CDR3. The V segment lost 3 bases and the J segment 4 bases; nucleotides outside the gene matches: 8. Germline V gene sequence: CDR1 SGHRS, CDR2 YFSETQ. DNA of the CDR3: TGCGCCAGCAGCTCATTACCGGGACTAGCGGGAGGGGCAGATACGCAGTATTTT. The encoded protein is CASSSLPGLAGGADTQYF.

The chain couples TRBV5-5 to TRBJ1-5; 7 bases agree with TRBD1. The CDR3 spans 15 residues. Germline V CDR1 and CDR2: SGHKS, YYEKEE (reference sequence). Trimming cost V 0 bases and J 4 bases; bases outside gene matches: 4. The CDR3, as DNA: TGTGCCAGCAGCTTGGGAGGGGGACAGAATCAGCCCCAGCATTTT. Encoded protein: CASSLGGGQNQPQHF.

J is TRBJ2-7 and V is TRBV11-2; 7 bases line up with TRBD1. Per the germline V gene, CDR1 is SGHAT and CDR2 is FQNNGV. This CDR3 region has 14 residues. V was pared by 0 bases and J by 5 bases, with 4 bases of the junction left unmatched. CDR3 DNA sequence: TGTGCCAGCAGCTTAGAACAGGGGAGCCACGAGCAGTACTTC. Translation: CASSLEQGSHEQYF.

The rearrangement links TRBV5-1 to TRBJ2-5, with a tentative D call TRBD1 (6 bases). Between the trimmed V and J ends, which lost 4 bases and 4 bases, there was a span of 14 bases. This CDR3 is 14 amino acids long. CDR1 SGHRS and CDR2 YFSETQ come from the germline V gene. The CDR3 spells CASSGDRGGETQYF. The CDR3 DNA follows: TGCGCCAGCAGCGGTGACAGAGGGGGAGAGACCCAGTACTTC.

Comments on this clone: This specimen includes other DNA sequences encoding the same CDR3. The chain has TRBV5-1 and TRBJ1-2; perhaps TRBD1 as D (6 bases). Germline-derived CDR1 and CDR2 are SGHRS and YFSETQ. This CDR3 is built from 14 residues. V was clipped by 2 bases and J by 4 bases, with 12 bases between them. This CDR3 reads CASSFSDRRYGYTF. DNA of the CDR3: TGCGCCAGCAGCTTTTCTGACAGGCGCTATGGCTACACCTTC.

The table lists this clone with a count of one. This sequence joins TRBV19 and TRBJ2-1; 9 positions match TRBD2. Losses at the gene ends were 6 bases for V and 7 bases for J; bases not matched to a gene: 7. The CDR3 contains 14 residues. Germline V gives CDR1 LNHDA, CDR2 SQIVND (reference sequence). CDR3 loop: CASREAGGGNEQFF. The CDR3 DNA sequence: TGTGCCAGTAGAGAAGCGGGAGGTGGTAATGAGCAGTTCTTC.

The genes are TRBV11-2 and TRBJ1-1, with D perhaps TRBD1 (6 bases). The CDR3 totals 15 residues. CDR1 and CDR2 from the germline V gene are SGHAT and FQNNGV. V lost 2 bases to trimming and J lost 0 bases, with 10 bases between them. CDR3: CASSLRRTVNTEAFF. The CDR3 DNA follows: TGTGCCAGCAGCTTAAGAAGGACAGTGAACACTGAAGCTTTCTTT.

The chain uses TRBV5-4 and TRBJ1-1, with 9 bases fitting TRBD1. This CDR3 is built from 17 residues. With V trimmed by 2 bases and J by 3 bases, 11 bases remained unmatched. Germline CDR1 reads SGHNT; CDR2 reads YYREEE (reference sequence). Here the CDR3 reads CASSLPLPGQGDTEAFF. In nucleotides, the CDR3 is TGTGCCAGCAGCTTACCTCTTCCGGGACAGGGTGACACTGAAGCTTTCTTT.

The chain joins TRBV10-1 to TRBJ1-2, with 7 bases fitting TRBD1. The germline V gene has CDR1 WNHNN and CDR2 SYGVQD (reference sequence). The CDR3 has 15 residues. V shed 3 bases, J shed 2 bases, and the junction held 6 bases outside the gene matches. CDR3 in amino acids: CASSEYRGRNYGYTF. DNA of the CDR3: TGCGCCAGCAGTGAATACAGGGGACGCAACTATGGCTACACCTTC.

The genes are TRBV19 and TRBJ2-3, with D perhaps matching TRBD2 (5 bases). There are 13 residues in the CDR3. The V gene lost 7 bases and the J gene lost 3 bases, with 11 bases spanning the gap. Germline V gives CDR1 LNHDA, CDR2 SQIVND (reference sequence). CDR3 residues: CASTTGRTDTQYF. CDR3 bases: TGTGCCAGTACGACGGGAAGGACAGATACGCAGTATTTT.

This chain joins TRBV5-6 and TRBJ2-7, with D maybe TRBD2 (5 bases). Trimming removed 4 bases from V and 0 bases from J, with 8 bases in between. The V gene's germline CDR1 is SGHDT and CDR2 YYEEEE. This CDR3 spans 13 amino acids. The DNA for the CDR3 is TGTGCCAGCAGCGGTAGCGTCTCCTACGAGCAGTACTTC. The encoded protein is CASSGSVSYEQYF. Full variable domain (rest looked up from reference TRBV5-6 and TRBJ2-7): DAGVTQSPTHLIKTRGQQVTLRCSPKSGHDTVSWYQQALGQGPQFIFQYYEEEERQRGNFPDRFSGHQFPNYSSELNVNALLLGDSALYLCASSGSVSYEQYFGPGTRLTVT.

V usage is TRBV6-5 and J usage is TRBJ2-2, with D hard to call. CDR3 length equals 15 residues. Trimming removed 0 bases from V and 1 base from J, with 6 bases in between. The germline CDR1 and CDR2 sequences are MNHEY and SVGAGI. This chain's CDR3 is CASSYSWVNTGELFF. CDR3 sequence (DNA): TGTGCCAGCAGTTACTCTTGGGTGAACACCGGGGAGCTGTTTTTT.

V is TRBV13 and J is TRBJ2-5, with 11 bases identical to TRBD1. The junction had 4 bases not matched to a gene; V was cut back by 5 bases and J by 2 bases. This CDR3 has 15 residues. Germline V CDR1 and CDR2: PRHDT, FYEKMQ (reference sequence). DNA of the CDR3: TGTGCCAGCAGCACAGGACAGGGGGCTCAAGAGACCCAGTACTTC. Amino acid sequence: CASSTGQGAQETQYF.

The chain recombines TRBV10-3 with TRBJ2-7; D uncertain. The germline V and J ends were trimmed by 3 bases and 7 bases, with 10 bases remaining between them. Germline V CDR1 and CDR2: ENHRY, SYGVKD. This CDR3 has 12 amino acids. CDR3 in DNA: TGTGCCATCAGTGATCCACTTCGGGAGCAGTACTTC. As protein: CAISDPLREQYF.

The genes are TRBV5-6 and TRBJ2-1; TRBD2 matches at 7 bases. J lost 7 bases, V lost 4 bases, and 14 bases had no gene match. In germline, CDR1 is SGHDT, CDR2 YYEEEE. The CDR3 covers 16 residues. CDR3 nucleotide sequence: TGTGCCAGCAGCACCCACGGGCGGGAGAATAGAAATGAGCAGTTCTTC. Its translation is CASSTHGRENRNEQFF.

This clone was detected only once. J is TRBJ2-2 and V is TRBV2; TRBD1 agrees at 11 bases. With 8 bases clipped from V and 5 bases from J, the junction kept 10 bases outside the gene matches. From germline, CDR1 is SNHLY and CDR2 FYNNEI. This CDR3 spans 16 amino acids. The CDR3 DNA is TGTGCCAGCCGACTGGACAGGGGGCGAATTACCGGGGAGCTGTTTTTT. This encodes CASRLDRGRITGELFF.

The J gene is TRBJ2-3, the V gene TRBV28, with D unclear. CDR1 is MDHEN and CDR2 is SYDVKM in the germline V gene. The V gene lost 2 bases and the J gene lost 0 bases, with 3 bases spanning the gap. The CDR3 loop spans 13 amino acids. The CDR3 sequence is CASSLGSTDTQYF. CDR3 nucleotide sequence: TGTGCCAGCAGTTTAGGTAGCACAGATACGCAGTATTTT.

The chain is built from TRBV7-2 and TRBJ1-4, with a possible D match to TRBD1 (5 bases). With 3 bases removed from V and 1 base from J, the gap between germline ends came to 15 bases. This CDR3 comprises 17 residues. Germline-derived CDR1 and CDR2 are SGHTA and FQGNSA. The CDR3 is CASSFLRGQGTNEKLFF. The CDR3 bases are TGTGCCAGCAGCTTTCTAAGAGGGCAGGGAACTAATGAAAAACTGTTTTTT.

The chain links TRBV15 to TRBJ1-2; 7 bases fit TRBD1. CDR1 and CDR2 from the germline V gene are LNHNV and YYDKDF (reference sequence). The CDR3 contains 13 residues. V was clipped by 1 base and J by 7 bases; unmatched bases: 3. The chain's CDR3 is CATSRGQGGGYTF. CDR3 in DNA: TGTGCCACCAGCAGAGGACAGGGTGGTGGCTACACCTTC.

V usage is TRBV19 and J usage is TRBJ1-4, with D possibly matching TRBD1 (6 bases). Germline CDR1 is LNHDA and CDR2 is SQIVND (reference sequence). The CDR3 spans 14 residues. Trimming removed 5 bases at V and 7 bases at J, with 14 bases between. The CDR3 loop reads CASSGQGRGEKLFF. The CDR3 DNA is TGTGCCAGTAGTGGCCAGGGGCGCGGTGAAAAACTGTTTTTT.